The entry that follows covers one T cell receptor beta chain sequence. The V and J ends lost 0 bases and 7 bases respectively, with 19 bases between them. Looked up from germline, CDR1 is MNHEY and CDR2 is SVGEGT. The CDR3 sequence is 17 residues long. These data belong to a study of blood T cell repertoires in COVID-19. Study details: Sources were T cells, B-cell-depleted T cells, or PBMCs; the material itself was cDNA or gDNA.

Method: immunoSEQ multiplex PCR; TCRdb's copy keeps in-frame clones and lacks some. In the table there are 200,000 to 250,000 clones, roughly 80% of which are singletons. This sequence was found in a woman older than 75 with acute or convalescent COVID-19. The sequencing sample was made of peripheral blood. The genes are TRBV6-2 or TRBV6-3 and TRBJ2-1; D is possibly TRBD2 (5 bases). CDR3 region: CASSYSPVGSVGNEQFF. The CDR3 DNA reads TGTGCCAGCAGTTACTCCCCTGTAGGTAGCGTTGGAAATGAGCAGTTCTTC.